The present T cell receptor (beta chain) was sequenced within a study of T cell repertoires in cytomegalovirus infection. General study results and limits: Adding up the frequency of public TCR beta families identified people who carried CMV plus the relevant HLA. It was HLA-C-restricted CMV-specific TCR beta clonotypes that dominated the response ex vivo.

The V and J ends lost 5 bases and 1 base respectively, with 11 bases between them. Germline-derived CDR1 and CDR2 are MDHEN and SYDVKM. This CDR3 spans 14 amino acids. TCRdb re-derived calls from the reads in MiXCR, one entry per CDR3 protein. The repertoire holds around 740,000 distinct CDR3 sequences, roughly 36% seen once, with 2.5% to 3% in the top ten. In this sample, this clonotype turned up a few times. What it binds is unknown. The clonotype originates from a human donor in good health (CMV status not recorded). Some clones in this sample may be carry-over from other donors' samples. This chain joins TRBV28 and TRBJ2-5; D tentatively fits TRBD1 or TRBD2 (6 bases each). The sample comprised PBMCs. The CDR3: CASSPWGAQETQYF. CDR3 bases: TGTGCCAGCAGTCCGTGGGGGGCCCAAGAGACCCAGTACTTC.